This TCR beta chain was sequenced for a study of beta chain features in type 1 diabetes. Overall study findings and caveats: All four CD4+ subsets from Type 1 diabetes patients carried moderately but significantly shorter TCRB CDR3s.

Expressed TCRB transcripts got sequenced, as all isolated RNA was reverse transcribed. Libraries were prepared by immunoSEQ multiplex PCR; TCRdb keeps only in-frame clonotypes and omits some of them. The sample lists 100,000 to 150,000 clones, roughly a sixth occurring once. This CDR3 contains 13 residues. Per germline, CDR1 SQVTM and CDR2 ANQGSEA. V lost 6 bases to trimming and J lost 7 bases, with 16 bases between them. A word on this clone: Its antigen is unidentified.

The rearrangement links TRBV29-1 to TRBJ1-5; D is unresolved. The receptor comes from a man aged 18-30 years with type 1 diabetes. What was sequenced was central memory CD4+ T cells from blood. The CDR3 nucleotides read TGCAGCGTCGGCTATGATTCCGGGCAGCCCCAGCATTTT. Amino acids: CSVGYDSGQPQHF.